This T cell receptor (beta chain) is drawn from a study of blood T cell repertoires in COVID-19. The ends lost 3 bases at V and 3 bases at J; junction bases unmatched: 5. Per germline, CDR1 KGHSH and CDR2 LQKENI. This CDR3 region has 14 residues. TCRdb's table, derived via immunoSEQ multiplex PCR, lists solely in-frame clones and lacks some. The sample holds fewer than 250,000 clones; 65% to 90% are singletons and the top ten take 4.7%. Points on this clone: Distinct nucleotide sequences in the sample also encode this CDR3.

The source of this sequence is a woman between 65 and 79 years old with acute or convalescent COVID-19. The material sequenced was peripheral blood. The chain is built from TRBV18 and TRBJ2-7; 7 nucleotides match TRBD1. CDR3 sequence reads: CASSPSGDSYEQYF. The CDR3 nucleotides read TGTGCCAGCTCACCGTCCGGGGACAGCTACGAGCAGTACTTC.